The rows below give T cell receptor beta chains drawn from one sample of a study of STAT5B mutations in CD4+ large granular lymphocyte leukemia. Generated by immunoSEQ multiplex PCR, the TCRdb table keeps only in-frame clones and is missing some. The table has about 30,000 clones, around 82% seen once; the top ten hold roughly 2%. The sequenced material came from CD4+ T cells from blood buffy coats. Source of these receptors: a human donor in good health. Both conserved end residues are part of each CDR3. The D gene is left open where the match is weak. Clone size is given for some rows only: seen once, a few or many times, or a class if the clone is expanded.

V gene	D gene	J gene	clone size	CDR3 DNA	CDR3 protein
TRBV28	-	TRBJ1-3	-	TGTGCCAGCAGTCGGAGCTCTGGAAACACCATATATTTT	CASSRSSGNTIYF
TRBV5-1	TRBD1	TRBJ1-2	once	TGCGCCAGCAGCCCAGGGACAGGGGTTGAGGGCTACACCTTC	CASSPGTGVEGYTF
TRBV18	TRBD2	TRBJ2-3	-	TGTGCCAGCTCCCCAGAGGCGGGAGCCTTAGATACGCAGTATTTT	CASSPEAGALDTQYF
TRBV5-4	-	TRBJ2-5	-	TGTGCCAGCAGCTTCGGGGACATTAGGGAGACCCAGTACTTC	CASSFGDIRETQYF
TRBV11-2	-	TRBJ2-7	-	TGTGCCAGCAGCCATCCCGGGGGAAGCGAGCAGTACTTC	CASSHPGGSEQYF
TRBV7-9	-	TRBJ2-3	-	TGTGCCAGCAGCTTACTTTACACAGATACGCAGTATTTT	CASSLLYTDTQYF
TRBV9	TRBD2	TRBJ2-3	-	TGTGCCAGCAGCGTAGGAGTAGCGGGGGGGCCAGGTACGCAGTATTTT	CASSVGVAGGPGTQYF
TRBV7-9	TRBD2	TRBJ2-7	-	TGTGCCAGCAGCCCCCGGCGGGGGTCCTACGAGCAGTACTTC	CASSPRRGSYEQYF
TRBV29-1	-	TRBJ2-7	-	TGCAGCGTTCAGGGGGGGTACTATTACGAGCAGTACTTC	CSVQGGYYYEQYF
TRBV21-1	-	TRBJ1-6	-	TGTGCCAGCAGCAATGACCGGGACAGGGTCTATAATTCACCCCTCCACTTT	CASSNDRDRVYNSPLHF
TRBV27	TRBD2	TRBJ2-7	-	TGTGCCAGCAGTTTTAGCGGGAGGGACTACGAGCAGTACTTC	CASSFSGRDYEQYF
TRBV10-2	-	TRBJ1-3	-	TGCGCCAGCACCGAGGGGAGGTCGGGGGAAGGAAACACCATATATTTT	CASTEGRSGEGNTIYF
TRBV4-3	-	TRBJ2-5	-	TGCGCCAGCAGCCAAGATTTGCTAGGGGGGACCCAGTACTTC	CASSQDLLGGTQYF
TRBV11-3	TRBD2	TRBJ2-7	-	TGTGCCAGCAGCCCCGGCCCGATGATAGCGGGGCTCCCCTACGAGCAGTACTTC	CASSPGPMIAGLPYEQYF
TRBV19	-	TRBJ2-2	-	TGTGCCAGCCGGAGGGGTCCTGCGAACACCGGGGAGCTGTTTTTT	CASRRGPANTGELFF
TRBV19	TRBD1	TRBJ1-1	-	TGTGCCAGTACTCAAAGACAGGGCGGGACCCACACTGAAGCTTTCTTT	CASTQRQGGTHTEAFF
TRBV9	TRBD1	TRBJ2-7	-	TGTGCCAGCAGCCCTAAGGGACAGAACTACGAGCAGTACTTC	CASSPKGQNYEQYF
TRBV10-3	-	TRBJ1-1	-	TGTGCCATCAGGGACGGACATAGTTCGAACACTGAAGCTTTCTTT	CAIRDGHSSNTEAFF
TRBV6-5	-	TRBJ2-7	-	TGTGCCAGCAGTACGACCGACAGGTCCGCGGAGCAGTACTTC	CASSTTDRSAEQYF
TRBV7-6	-	TRBJ2-7	-	TGTGCCAGCAGCTTGACTGGGTACTCCTACGAGCAGTACTTC	CASSLTGYSYEQYF
TRBV6-5	TRBD1	TRBJ2-2	-	TGTGCCAGCAGAGGACAGGGGGCAGGTGGGGAGCTGTTTTTT	CASRGQGAGGELFF
TRBV7-2	-	TRBJ1-5	once	TGTGCCAGCAGCCAAGGTGGAATTCAGCCCCAGCATTTT	CASSQGGIQPQHF
TRBV7-7	TRBD2	TRBJ2-1	-	TGTGCTAGCAGCTTTGGGTCGGCGGGAGGGGGCAATGAGCAGTTCTTC	CASSFGSAGGGNEQFF
TRBV9	TRBD1	TRBJ1-1	-	TGTGCCAGCAGCGTGAAGGGGACAGGGGTCACTGAAGCTTTCTTT	CASSVKGTGVTEAFF
TRBV10-1	TRBD1	TRBJ2-7	-	TGCGCCAGCAGTTCGGGACAGGGGGCCTACGAGCAGTACTTC	CASSSGQGAYEQYF
TRBV28	TRBD1	TRBJ2-4	-	TGTGCCAGCAGTTTGGGGGACAGGGGTAGAAACATTCAGTACTTC	CASSLGDRGRNIQYF
TRBV7-7	TRBD2	TRBJ2-3	-	TGTGCCAGCAGCTTACGGGGAGGGAGCACAGATACGCAGTATTTT	CASSLRGGSTDTQYF
TRBV6-5	-	TRBJ2-5	-	TGTGCCAGCACCGACTCTGTATTACAAGAGACCCAGTACTTC	CASTDSVLQETQYF
TRBV29-1	TRBD2	TRBJ2-5	-	TGCAGCGTTGAGCGCGGGGGGCCAGGGGAGACCCAGTACTTC	CSVERGGPGETQYF
TRBV6-5	-	TRBJ2-2	-	TGTGCCAGCAGTTCTACCGTAGGGACCGGGGAGCTGTTTTTT	CASSSTVGTGELFF
TRBV15	-	TRBJ2-3	-	TGTGCCACCAGCAGAGGGGACTCTCAATTCACAGATACGCAGTATTTT	CATSRGDSQFTDTQYF
TRBV4-3	TRBD1	TRBJ2-7	-	TGCGCCAGCAGCCACCTGTTTGGGACAGGGATTCGGGAGCAGTACTTC	CASSHLFGTGIREQYF
TRBV5-4	-	TRBJ1-2	-	TGTGCCAGCAGCACAGCGAACTCTAACTATGGCTACACCTTC	CASSTANSNYGYTF
TRBV19	TRBD1	TRBJ1-5	-	TGTGCCAGTAGTATTCTACAAACAGGGGTACAGCCCCAGCATTTT	CASSILQTGVQPQHF
TRBV11-2	-	TRBJ2-6	-	TGTGCCAGCAGCCCGCACTCTGGGGCCAACGTCCTGACTTTC	CASSPHSGANVLTF
TRBV10-3	-	TRBJ2-2	few	TGTGCCATCAGTGCAGGGAACACCGGGGAGCTGTTTTTT	CAISAGNTGELFF
TRBV27	-	TRBJ2-2	-	TGTGCCAGCAGTCCCCCGGGACTGCTTAACACCGGGGAGCTGTTTTTT	CASSPPGLLNTGELFF
TRBV27	TRBD1	TRBJ2-6	-	TGTGCCAGCAGCTCCACCCGGACAGGGAAAGGACTCGGGGCCAACGTCCTGACTTTC	CASSSTRTGKGLGANVLTF
TRBV5-8	-	TRBJ2-1	-	TGTGCCAGCATACGGGACCGGAGCTCCTACAATGAGCAGTTCTTC	CASIRDRSSYNEQFF
TRBV12-5	-	TRBJ1-3	-	TGTGCTAGTGGTCCCCCCTCTGGAAACACCATATATTTT	CASGPPSGNTIYF
TRBV6-6	TRBD2	TRBJ2-7	-	TGTGCCAGCAGCCCGTCCGGGAGGGCCCACGAGCAGTACTTC	CASSPSGRAHEQYF
TRBV25-1	-	TRBJ1-5	-	TGTGCCAGCAGTTCCTGGACTGGGCCCCAGCATTTT	CASSSWTGPQHF
TRBV5-4	-	TRBJ2-7	-	TGTGCCAGCAGCTCAAACGCACCCAACGAGCAGTACTTC	CASSSNAPNEQYF
TRBV7-2	TRBD1	TRBJ1-4	-	TGTGCCAGCAGCTCGGGACAGGTCTATAATGAAAAACTGTTTTTT	CASSSGQVYNEKLFF
TRBV7-6	-	TRBJ2-1	-	TGTGCCAGCAGCCCAACACACGGACTCGGTGAGCAGTTCTTC	CASSPTHGLGEQFF
TRBV5-1	TRBD2	TRBJ2-5	-	TGCGCCAGCAGGATAACCGGGACTAGCGCAACGGAGACCCAGTACTTC	CASRITGTSATETQYF
TRBV29-1	-	TRBJ2-5	-	TGCAGCGCCAACCGGGGGTCCCCAGGGTCAAAGACCCAGTACTTC	CSANRGSPGSKTQYF
TRBV18	TRBD1	TRBJ1-1	once	TGTGCCAGGGATTCAGGGGGCGCCGGCACTGAAGCTTTCTTT	CARDSGGAGTEAFF
TRBV10-3	TRBD1	TRBJ2-6	-	TGTGCCATCAGGTCGGGACAGGGGGCCTCCACTTACTCTGGGGCCAACGTCCTGACTTTC	CAIRSGQGASTYSGANVLTF
TRBV28	-	TRBJ1-2	once	TGTGCCAGCAGTTTATTCGGGCCCGGGGATGGCTACACCTTC	CASSLFGPGDGYTF
TRBV29-1	-	TRBJ2-3	-	TGCAGCGCGGACTATCTCGATACGCAGTATTTT	CSADYLDTQYF
TRBV15	TRBD1	TRBJ1-4	-	TGTGCCACCAGCAGATCAAGACAGGGGAGTGAAAAACTGTTTTTT	CATSRSRQGSEKLFF
TRBV4-1	-	TRBJ2-3	-	TGCGCCAGCAGCCAAGAGTGGGGGAGCGGCTACCTGAGCAGCACAGATACGCAGTATTTT	CASSQEWGSGYLSSTDTQYF
TRBV5-1	TRBD1	TRBJ2-1	once	TGCGCCAGCAGTCGTGACAGGGGAGGAAACAATGAGCAGTTCTTC	CASSRDRGGNNEQFF
TRBV18	-	TRBJ1-6	-	TGTGCCAGCTCACTTGGTACAGGACAAAATAATTCACCCCTCCACTTT	CASSLGTGQNNSPLHF
TRBV19	-	TRBJ2-4	-	TGTGCCAGTAGCCCGGGACAAACCCGAAGCATTCAGTACTTC	CASSPGQTRSIQYF
TRBV19	-	TRBJ2-3	-	TGTGCCAGTATCCGGAAGGGGGCAGATACGCAGTATTTT	CASIRKGADTQYF
TRBV25-1	-	TRBJ2-4	-	TGTGCCAGCAGTGAATGGAGGGAAGGAGCCAAAAACATTCAGTACTTC	CASSEWREGAKNIQYF
TRBV5-6	-	TRBJ1-4	-	TGTGCCAGCAGCCGGGGAGGGTCGAAGGGTGAAAAACTGTTTTTT	CASSRGGSKGEKLFF
TRBV7-2	TRBD2	TRBJ2-2	few	TGTGCCAGCAGCTTCTTCGGACTAGCGGGGGAGGGCGGGGAGCTGTTTTTT	CASSFFGLAGEGGELFF